What follows are 19 T cell receptor beta chains derived from one specimen sequenced in a study of OX40 agonist ivuxolimab in advanced cancers. The method was immunoSEQ multiplex PCR; TCRdb's version includes in-frame clones alone and lacks a portion of them. The sample holds about 60,000 clones, approximately 86% seen once. Source: CD4+ or CD8+ T cells sorted from blood, taken in a trial of the OX40 agonist ivuxolimab. These receptors all come from an adult with an advanced solid tumor such as melanoma, head and neck, liver or kidney cancer.

The chain has TRBV7-6 and TRBJ2-3; D ambiguous. Per the germline V gene, CDR1 is SGHVS and CDR2 is FNYEAQ. The V gene lost 6 bases and the J gene lost 0 bases, with 13 bases spanning the gap. This CDR3 contains 15 residues. CDR3 residues: CASRGQVTSTDTQYF. CDR3 in DNA: TGTGCCAGCAGAGGGCAGGTCACTAGCACAGATACGCAGTATTTT.

This clone was observed a single time. The chain carries TRBV11-2 and TRBJ2-2; TRBD1 matches at 9 bases. Germline CDR1 is SGHAT and CDR2 is FQNNGV. The CDR3 loop spans 18 amino acids. After removal of 5 bases from V and 1 base from J, the junction contained 11 bases not matched to a gene. The CDR3 spells CASSQQRTGAWNTGELFF. CDR3 nucleotides: TGTGCCAGCAGCCAGCAAAGGACAGGGGCTTGGAACACCGGGGAGCTGTTTTTT.

V gene TRBV30 combines with J gene TRBJ2-2; 9 bases match TRBD2. The CDR3 consists of 15 residues. The germline V gene encodes CDR1 GTSNPN and CDR2 SVGIG (reference sequence). The V segment lost 0 bases and the J segment 3 bases; nucleotides outside the gene matches: 2. The CDR3 here is CAWSVSGRYTGELFF. The DNA for the CDR3 is TGTGCCTGGAGTGTCAGCGGGAGGTACACCGGGGAGCTGTTTTTT.

This chain links TRBV5-6 with TRBJ1-5; the D is unclear. The germline V and J ends were trimmed by 0 bases and 5 bases, with 12 bases remaining between them. Germline V gene lookup returns CDR1 SGHDT and CDR2 YYEEEE. The length of the CDR3 is 15 residues. The CDR3 protein is CASSLAPSADQPQHF. DNA for the CDR3: TGTGCCAGCAGCTTGGCCCCGTCAGCTGATCAGCCCCAGCATTTT.

The V and J genes are TRBV5-1 and TRBJ2-2; D might be TRBD1 (5 bases). This CDR3 has 14 amino acids. Germline V gene data show CDR1 as SGHRS and CDR2 as YFSETQ. V was trimmed by 0 bases and J by 5 bases, leaving 8 bases between them. CDR3 residues: CASSLGDSTGELFF. In DNA, the CDR3 is TGCGCCAGCAGCTTGGGCGACAGTACCGGGGAGCTGTTTTTT.

The genes are TRBV18 and TRBJ1-1, with 9 bases that match TRBD1. The trim removed 5 bases at V and 4 bases at J, leaving 11 bases unmatched. There are 16 residues in the CDR3. The germline CDR1 and CDR2 sequences are KGHSH and LQKENI. CDR3 nucleotide sequence: TGTGCCAGCTCATCCGGACAGGGGAGGTTAGGCACTGAAGCTTTCTTT. Protein: CASSSGQGRLGTEAFF.

The chain employs TRBV5-1 and TRBJ1-4; no reliable D call. CDR3 size: 14 residues. V lost 6 bases to trimming and J lost 1 base, with 10 bases between them. Per germline, CDR1 SGHRS and CDR2 YFSETQ. The CDR3 spells CASNSGRTNEKLFF. CDR3 sequence (DNA): TGCGCCAGCAACTCCGGGAGAACTAATGAAAAACTGTTTTTT.

This clone was seen a single time. The chain recombines TRBV7-9 with TRBJ1-6, with D unclear. V lost 5 bases, J lost 7 bases, and 12 bases lay in between. From germline, CDR1 is SEHNR and CDR2 FQNEAQ (reference sequence). This CDR3 has 14 residues. The CDR3 DNA is TGTGCCAGCAGCAAGCGATCGGTGAATTCACCCCTCCACTTT. Its translation is CASSKRSVNSPLHF.

This sequence joins TRBV7-9 and TRBJ2-3, with TRBD2 matching over 7 bases. With 10 bases clipped from V and 3 bases from J, the junction kept 10 bases outside the gene matches. This CDR3 spans 14 amino acids. The germline V gene encodes CDR1 SEHNR and CDR2 FQNEAQ (reference sequence). Here the CDR3 reads CATYMGGRTDTQYF. In DNA form, the CDR3 reads TGTGCCACCTACATGGGGGGGAGGACAGATACGCAGTATTTT.

The V call is TRBV5-1, the J call TRBJ1-2, with 7 bases aligning to TRBD1. This CDR3 comprises 14 residues. Germline CDR1 and CDR2: SGHRS and YFSETQ. Trimming at V came to 5 bases and at J to 4 bases, leaving 8 bases not matched to a gene. CDR3 sequence reads: CASSYRGSGYGYTF. For the CDR3, the DNA is TGCGCCAGCAGTTACAGGGGTTCCGGCTATGGCTACACCTTC.

The chain joins TRBV2 to TRBJ2-1, with 8 bases lining up with TRBD1. J lost 8 bases, V lost 10 bases, and 13 bases had no gene match. Germline V lookup: CDR1 SNHLY, CDR2 FYNNEI. This CDR3 region has 14 residues. CDR3 protein: CATTLGTGWYEQFF. CDR3 DNA: TGTGCCACCACCCTCGGGACAGGCTGGTATGAGCAGTTCTTC.

The rearrangement links TRBV1 to TRBJ2-5; the D call TRBD1 from the table was never checked on the DNA. TRBV1 is given as a pseudogene. The CDR3 covers 17 residues. The CDR3 loop reads CTSSQDYRDSYQETQYF. Written as DNA, the CDR3 is TGCACCAGCAGCCAAGATTATCGGGACAGCTACCAAGAGACCCAGTACTTC.

This chain uses TRBV11-3 with TRBJ2-3, with 13 positions matching TRBD2. The germline gives CDR1 SGHNT, CDR2 YENEEA. After removal of 5 bases from V and 0 bases from J, the junction contained 5 bases not matched to a gene. This CDR3 spans 17 amino acids. The CDR3 coding sequence is TGTGCCAGCAGCCTCCAGACTAGCGGGGGGAGCACAGATACGCAGTATTTT. Its protein product is CASSLQTSGGSTDTQYF.

V usage is TRBV6-6 and J usage is TRBJ1-5; D is possibly TRBD1 (5 bases). The V end lost 6 bases, the J end lost 2 bases, and 11 bases lay between the germline ends. The CDR3 is made up of 14 amino acids. Germline-derived CDR1 and CDR2 are MNHNY and SVGAGI (reference sequence). As DNA, the CDR3 is TGTGCCAGCAGCCCGCCGGGGGGCAATCAGCCCCAGCATTTT. Amino acids: CASSPPGGNQPQHF.

The rearrangement joins TRBV6-5 to TRBJ1-1; D possibly corresponds to TRBD1 (5 bases). V lost 6 bases, J lost 1 base, and 12 bases lay in between. There are 14 residues in the CDR3. In germline, CDR1 is MNHEY, CDR2 SVGAGI. The CDR3 DNA reads as TGTGCCAGCAGCGCAGGGTTCCAGAACACTGAAGCTTTCTTT. It is translated as CASSAGFQNTEAFF.

The chain has TRBV15 and TRBJ2-2; maybe TRBD2 (7 bases). Germline assignment: CDR1 LNHNV and CDR2 YYDKDF (reference sequence). The germline V and J ends were trimmed by 7 bases and 4 bases, with 16 bases remaining between them. This CDR3 spans 15 amino acids. The CDR3 coding sequence is TGTGCCACCACTACGGGGGGCGCGGGCACCGGGGAGCTGTTTTTT. This gives the protein CATTTGGAGTGELFF.

This clone was seen a handful of times. The V and J genes are TRBV6-1 and TRBJ1-3; the match to TRBD1 covers 9 bases. CDR3 length: 15 amino acids. The V gene end was trimmed by 2 bases and the J gene end by 6 bases; junction bases not matched to a gene: 5. Looked up from germline, CDR1 is MNHNS and CDR2 is SASEGT. The CDR3 reads CASSERRTGENTIYF. In DNA, the CDR3 is TGTGCCAGCAGTGAAAGGAGGACAGGGGAAAACACCATATATTTT.

This clone was seen a single time. The rearrangement uses TRBV20-1 and TRBJ2-3; TRBD2 might be the D (6 bases). V lost 3 bases and J lost 9, with 10 bases in between. This CDR3 spans 11 amino acids. The germline V gene has CDR1 DFQATT and CDR2 SNEGSKA (reference sequence). The DNA of the CDR3 is TGCAGTGCTAGTCATCGGGAGACGCAGTATTTT. Residues: CSASHRETQYF.

CDR3 DNA: TGTGCCAGCAGTTTAACTGGCGGCGGATTCCAAGAGACCCAGTACTTC. It encodes CASSLTGGGFQETQYF. The V and J genes are TRBV27 and TRBJ2-5; no clear D gene. The CDR3 sequence is 16 residues long. From germline, CDR1 is MNHEY and CDR2 SMNVEV (reference sequence). V was cut by 2 bases and J by 1 base, with 14 bases left in between.